The clone carrying this TCR beta chain was detected a few times. As yet, its antigen is unknown. One end of the junction does not line up with germline, which may come from a read error. According to the study, TCR beta libraries were built with iRepertoire HTBI primers and CDR3-region Arm-PCR. TCRdb ran MiXCR on the multiplex PCR reads and lists one entry per CDR3 protein. The repertoire holds approximately 480,000 distinct CDR3 sequences, with around 16% as singletons. This specimen comes from a study of regulatory T cells in long-lasting Graves disease. Study conclusions and caveats: Lower TCR diversity was seen in persistent Graves' patients than in newly diagnosed ones.

Germline CDR1 SGHRS, CDR2 YFSETQ. The CDR3 contains 14 residues. Time point given: newly diagnosed GD, antithyroid drugs for less than 3 months. RNA isolated from PBMCs was used to make the TCR library. These data are also associated with another study on T cells in Graves' hyperthyroidism and ophthalmopathy. That work contributes: The primer set for the first-round RT-PCR of the TCR CDR3 was HTBI. In the blood, most expanded thyroid clonotypes above 0.001 appeared as well. Ophthalmopathy and stable hyperthyroidism were separated by a 13 V-J model.

Sequencing was performed on peripheral blood mononuclear cells (PBMCs), taken at new diagnosis, from a patient treated with antithyroid drugs. This sequence joins TRBV5-1 and TRBJ1-1, with D uncertain. This clonotype was obtained from a man aged 35 to 55 with Graves disease. The CDR3 is CASSLTLVNTEAFF. CDR3 DNA: TGTGCCAGCAGCTTAACGCTGGTGAACACTGAAGCTTTCTTT. Filled out from reference TRBV5-1 and TRBJ1-1, the complete variable domain reads KAGVTQTPRYLIKTRGQQVTLSCSPISGHRSVSWYQQTPGQGLQFLFEYFSETQRNKGNFPGRFSGRQFSNSRSEMNVSTLELGDSALYLCASSLTLVNTEAFFGQGTRLTVV.